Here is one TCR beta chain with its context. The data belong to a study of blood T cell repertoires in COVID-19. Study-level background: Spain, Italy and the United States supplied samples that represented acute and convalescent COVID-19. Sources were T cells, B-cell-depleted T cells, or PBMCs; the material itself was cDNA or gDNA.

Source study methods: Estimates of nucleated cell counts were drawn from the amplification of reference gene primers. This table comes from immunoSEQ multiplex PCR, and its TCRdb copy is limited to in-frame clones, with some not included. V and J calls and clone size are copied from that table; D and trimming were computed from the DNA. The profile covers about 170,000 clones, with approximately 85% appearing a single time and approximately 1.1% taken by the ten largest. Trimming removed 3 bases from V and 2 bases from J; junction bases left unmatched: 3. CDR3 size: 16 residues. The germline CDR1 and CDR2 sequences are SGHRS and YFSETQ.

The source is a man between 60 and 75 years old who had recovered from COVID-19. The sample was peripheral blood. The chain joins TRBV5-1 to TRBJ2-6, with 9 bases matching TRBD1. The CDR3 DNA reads TGCGCCAGCAGCTGGGGACAGGGAACTGGGGCCAACGTCCTGACTTTC. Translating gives CASSWGQGTGANVLTF.